This TCR beta chain was obtained from a study of cytomegalovirus exposure and HLA in healthy donors. Overall study results and limits: There were a few CMV-associated chains whose specificity for CMV antigens was confirmed in vitro.

Worth noting for this clone: Its antigen is as yet unknown.

Trimming removed 5 bases from V and 2 bases from J; junction bases left unmatched: 5. CDR1 and CDR2 from the germline V gene are KGHSH and LQKENI. This CDR3 region has 15 residues. Primers: 60 Vbeta forward and 13 Jbeta reverse. Data came from immunoSEQ multiplex PCR; TCRdb stores just in-frame clones and leaves some out. The specimen's table records more than 95,000 clones. Sequences were obtained from PBMCs. The TCR comes from a man younger than 35 in good health and CMV-seronegative. The genes are TRBV18 and TRBJ2-3; 9 bases match TRBD1. The CDR3 here is CASSTGTGSTDTQYF. The CDR3 DNA is TGTGCCAGCTCAACCGGGACAGGGTCCACAGATACGCAGTATTTT.